This passage covers 5 T cell receptor beta chains from one sample sequenced in a study of cytomegalovirus exposure and HLA in healthy donors. Sequencing was performed with immunoSEQ multiplex PCR; in TCRdb, only in-frame clones are kept and a portion is missing. This table holds 90,000 to 130,000 clones, approximately 85% found once. The sample was PBMCs. All receptors derive from a woman under 30 in good health and CMV-seronegative.

The rearrangement links TRBV5-1 to TRBJ2-3; possible D gene TRBD1, 6 bases. From germline, CDR1 is SGHRS and CDR2 YFSETQ. The CDR3 contains 15 residues. Trimming left V 3 bases short and J 4 bases short, with 15 bases between. CDR3 sequence: CASSSRVRGADTQYF. CDR3 DNA: TGCGCCAGCAGCTCCCGCGTCAGGGGCGCAGATACGCAGTATTTT.

The chain links TRBV29-1 to TRBJ2-7; 8 bases match TRBD1. The CDR3 contains 14 residues. The germline V gene has CDR1 SQVTM and CDR2 ANQGSEA. V was clipped by 5 bases and J by 5 bases; unmatched bases: 11. CDR3: CSVHSLDRGDEQYF. The CDR3 DNA reads as TGCAGCGTTCACTCACTCGACAGGGGTGACGAGCAGTACTTC.

This chain joins TRBV15 and TRBJ2-7, with TRBD2 as a possible D gene (5 bases). The CDR3 covers 14 residues. Germline V gene data show CDR1 as LNHNV and CDR2 as YYDKDF (reference sequence). V lost 5 bases and J lost 3, with 14 bases in between. The CDR3 here is CATSGLTNDYEQYF. Written as DNA, the CDR3 is TGTGCCACCAGCGGACTGACTAATGACTACGAGCAGTACTTC.

The gene calls are TRBV6-5 and TRBJ1-2; the match to TRBD1 covers 8 bases. V gave up 5 bases and J gave up 6 bases; unmatched junction bases: 5. The CDR3 runs to 13 residues. Germline V gene lookup returns CDR1 MNHEY and CDR2 SVGAGI. Here the CDR3 reads CASSRTGLDGYTF. In nucleotides, the CDR3 is TGTGCCAGCAGTCGGACAGGGTTGGATGGCTACACCTTC.

This rearrangement joins TRBV7-3 to TRBJ2-7, with 12 bases lining up with TRBD1. V lost 4 bases to trimming and J lost 7 bases; unmatched junction nucleotides: 8. This CDR3 spans 15 amino acids. CDR1 is SGHTA, CDR2 FQGTGA, per germline. The CDR3 region is CASSSWDRGPGEQYF. Here the CDR3 DNA reads TGTGCCAGCAGCTCATGGGACAGGGGGCCGGGTGAGCAGTACTTC.